The source of this T cell receptor (beta chain) is a study of cytomegalovirus exposure and HLA in healthy donors. Study outcomes and limitations: A later analysis revealed that TCR association rates differed between HLA loci, peaking at DRB1 and bottoming out at HLA-C. In a later analysis, V- and J-gene trimming of beta chains associated with a DCLRE1C missense variant, replicated independently.

Healthy bone marrow donors formed the donor group. It was with 60 Vbeta and 13 Jbeta primers that the PCR ran. Libraries were prepared by immunoSEQ multiplex PCR; TCRdb keeps only in-frame clonotypes and omits some of them. The data show tens of thousands of clones, more than 80% seen once. The CDR3 spans 15 residues. V lost 5 bases to trimming and J lost 0 bases, with 13 bases between them. Germline assignment: CDR1 MNHEY and CDR2 SVGAGI. In regard to this clone: The antigen remains undetermined.

The rearrangement links TRBV6-5 to TRBJ1-2; D uncertain. The clonotype originates from a middle-aged woman in good health and CMV-seronegative. The source material was PBMCs. CDR3 in DNA: TGTGCCAGCAGTACCAGACTGGACTCTAACTATGGCTACACCTTC. Translation gives CASSTRLDSNYGYTF.